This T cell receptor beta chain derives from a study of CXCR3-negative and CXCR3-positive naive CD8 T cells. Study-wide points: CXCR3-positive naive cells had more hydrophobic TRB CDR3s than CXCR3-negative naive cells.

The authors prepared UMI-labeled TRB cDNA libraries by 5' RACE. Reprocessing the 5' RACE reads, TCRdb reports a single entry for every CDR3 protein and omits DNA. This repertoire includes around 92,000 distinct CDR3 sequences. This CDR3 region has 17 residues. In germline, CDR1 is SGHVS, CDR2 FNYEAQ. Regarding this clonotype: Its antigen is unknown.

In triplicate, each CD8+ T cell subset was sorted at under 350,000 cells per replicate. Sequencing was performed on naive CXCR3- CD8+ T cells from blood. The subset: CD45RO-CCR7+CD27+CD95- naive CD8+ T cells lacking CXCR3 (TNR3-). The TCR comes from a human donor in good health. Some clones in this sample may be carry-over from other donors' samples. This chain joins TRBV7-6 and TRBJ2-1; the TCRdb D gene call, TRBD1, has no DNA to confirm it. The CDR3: CASSTGASRQGYNEQFF.